This T cell receptor (beta chain) was observed in a study of cytomegalovirus exposure and HLA in healthy donors. Primers: 60 Vbeta forward and 13 Jbeta reverse. Assay: immunoSEQ multiplex PCR; the TCRdb copy retains only in-frame clones and omits some. The sample carries around 110,000 clones, around 70% recorded once. This CDR3 is 11 amino acids long. Germline CDR1 SGHAT, CDR2 FQNNGV. With 4 bases removed from V and 7 bases from J, the gap between germline ends came to 7 bases. With regard to this clone: The antigen is unknown.

General study results and limits: Segments of the TCR beta V type were, in most cases, productive about 90% or about 30% of the time in an earlier analysis. One later analysis reportedly identified an Asian-associated ancestry cluster that showed fewer N-insertions than the approximately 600-donor mean.

The rearrangement links TRBV11-2 to TRBJ1-2, with a possible D match to TRBD1 (5 bases). The receptor's source is a woman under 30 in good health and CMV-seronegative. What was sequenced was PBMCs. The CDR3 DNA is TGTGCCAGCAGCTCCCAGGGTGGCTACACCTTC. Translating it yields CASSSQGGYTF.